The 30 T cell receptor beta chains reported below all come from one sample, sequenced in a study of blood T cell repertoires in COVID-19. Assay used: immunoSEQ multiplex PCR; TCRdb lists only in-frame clones, some missing. The sample shows about 330,000 clones, around 87% of them seen only once. The sequencing input was PBMCs or T cells enriched from blood (not recorded which). Receptors were obtained from a woman aged 25 to 39 who had recovered from COVID-19.

This clone was counted once. This sequence joins TRBV27 and TRBJ2-7; 10 positions agree with TRBD1. V lost 5 bases, J lost 6 bases, and 10 bases stayed unmatched. The CDR3 sequence is 15 residues long. CDR1 and CDR2 from the germline V gene are MNHEY and SMNVEV (reference sequence). CDR3 in DNA: TGTGCCAGCAGTCCCCTGGGACAGGGGATAGGCGAGCAGTACTTC. As protein: CASSPLGQGIGEQYF.

The chain joins TRBV29-1 to TRBJ2-5; 9 bases agree with TRBD1. Germline CDR1 SQVTM, CDR2 ANQGSEA. The CDR3 spans 13 residues. V shed 6 bases, J shed 5 bases, and the junction held 7 bases outside the gene matches. This chain's CDR3 is CSVAQGAHETQYF. The CDR3 DNA is TGCAGCGTCGCACAGGGGGCGCACGAGACCCAGTACTTC.

The rearrangement joins TRBV9 to TRBJ2-7; D unclear. The CDR3 has 12 residues. Germline V gene lookup returns CDR1 SGDLS and CDR2 YYNGEE. V lost 3 bases and J lost 6, with 10 bases in between. The CDR3 reads CASSGTTSEQYF. CDR3 nucleotides: TGTGCCAGCAGCGGAACAACAAGCGAGCAGTACTTC.

V gene TRBV25-1 combines with J gene TRBJ2-2; TRBD2 matches at 13 bases. Germline V lookup: CDR1 MGHDK, CDR2 SYGVNS. This CDR3 comprises 16 residues. With V trimmed by 5 bases and J by 6 bases, 6 bases remained unmatched. CDR3 in DNA: TGTGCCAGCAGTCCTCCCGGACTAGCGGGGGCCGGGGAGCTGTTTTTT. Amino acid sequence: CASSPPGLAGAGELFF.

The J gene is TRBJ2-2, the V gene TRBV11-1, with 8 bases fitting TRBD1. CDR1 SGHAT and CDR2 FQDESV come from the germline V gene (reference sequence). V dropped 5 bases and J dropped 3; count of bases not matched to a gene: 8. The CDR3 totals 16 residues. CDR3: CASSPRTGWDTGELFF. CDR3 DNA: TGTGCCAGCAGCCCGAGGACAGGGTGGGACACCGGGGAGCTGTTTTTT.

The V and J genes are TRBV2 and TRBJ2-1; no clear D. The CDR3 length is 10 residues. Trimming took 8 bases from V and 12 from J, leaving 11 bases between them. Germline values: CDR1 SNHLY, CDR2 FYNNEI. The DNA of the CDR3 is TGTGCCAGCGGGTGGGCCCTGCAGTTCTTC. Protein product: CASGWALQFF.

This clone occurred once. J is TRBJ1-2 and V is TRBV2; 7 nucleotides match TRBD1. CDR3 length equals 16 residues. V dropped 2 bases and J dropped 4; count of bases not matched to a gene: 10. CDR1 is SNHLY, CDR2 FYNNEI, per germline. The CDR3 DNA reads as TGTGCCAGCAGTGAATTCCTCGAGACAGGGAGCTATGGCTACACCTTC. It translates to CASSEFLETGSYGYTF.

V and J are TRBV4-3 and TRBJ1-4; no clear D gene. Germline CDR1 and CDR2: LGHNA and YSLEER. V was shortened by 4 bases and J by 2 bases, with 8 bases between the two germline ends. This CDR3 has 14 residues. CDR3 sequence reads: CASSPGVTNEKLFF. The CDR3 coding sequence is TGCGCCAGCAGCCCCGGGGTTACTAATGAAAAACTGTTTTTT.

The gene calls are TRBV6-5 and TRBJ2-7; TRBD1 aligns across 10 bases. This CDR3 contains 15 residues. The trim removed 6 bases at V and 3 bases at J, leaving 8 bases unmatched. Per germline, CDR1 MNHEY and CDR2 SVGAGI. This CDR3 is CASRDPGQGFYEQYF. CDR3 coding DNA: TGTGCCAGCAGAGACCCGGGACAGGGGTTCTACGAGCAGTACTTC.

The rearrangement links TRBV30 to TRBJ1-6; a possible D gene is TRBD1 (6 bases). This CDR3 has 17 residues. Germline lookup yields CDR1 GTSNPN and CDR2 SVGIG (reference sequence). V gave up 1 base and J gave up 4 bases, with 17 bases separating them. DNA for the CDR3: TGTGCCTGGAGTGGTTTAAGGGTGGGGGCTTATAATTCACCCCTCCACTTT. It specifies CAWSGLRVGAYNSPLHF.

The chain uses TRBV7-2 and TRBJ1-2; tentatively, D is TRBD1 (5 bases). CDR1 is SGHTA and CDR2 is FQGNSA in the germline V gene. The V and J ends lost 1 base and 4 bases respectively, with 10 bases between them. This CDR3 comprises 14 residues. The CDR3 DNA reads as TGTGCCAGCAGCTTAGATCAGGGATTCTATGGCTACACCTTC. Protein: CASSLDQGFYGYTF.

V usage is TRBV9 and J usage is TRBJ2-1, with 8 bases matching TRBD1. The CDR3 extends over 16 amino acids. The V segment lost 3 bases and the J segment 1 base; nucleotides outside the gene matches: 6. Per germline, CDR1 SGDLS and CDR2 YYNGEE. The CDR3 region has the DNA TGTGCCAGCAGCGCGCAGGGGGCCGTATCCTACAATGAGCAGTTCTTC. It specifies CASSAQGAVSYNEQFF. The complete variable domain, with remaining parts taken from reference TRBV9 and TRBJ2-1, reads DSGVTQTPKHLITATGQRVTLRCSPRSGDLSVYWYQQSLDQGLQFLIQYYNGEERAKGNILERFSAQQFPDLHSELNLSSLELGDSALYFCASSAQGAVSYNEQFFGPGTRLTVL.

The chain has TRBV19 and TRBJ1-3; D is possibly TRBD1 (5 bases). Germline V gene data show CDR1 as LNHDA and CDR2 as SQIVND (reference sequence). Trimming left V 5 bases short and J 5 bases short, with 16 bases between. The CDR3 extends over 15 amino acids. CDR3: CASSSGFERRNTIYF. The CDR3 DNA sequence: TGTGCCAGTAGTTCAGGGTTCGAGAGAAGAAACACCATATATTTT.

The CDR3 loop is CASSWTRGTFPYEQYF. CDR3 in DNA: TGTGCCAGCAGTTGGACTCGCGGGACTTTCCCCTACGAGCAGTACTTC. The chain is built from TRBV27 and TRBJ2-7; possibly TRBD2 for D (6 bases). The length of the CDR3 is 16 residues. Deletions cut 4 bases from V and 2 bases from J, with 18 bases between. Germline CDR1 MNHEY, CDR2 SMNVEV (reference sequence).

The gene calls are TRBV28 and TRBJ1-5; D remains unclear. The CDR3 is 13 residues long. V lost 3 bases to trimming and J lost 4 bases, with 7 bases between them. CDR1 and CDR2 (germline): MDHEN, SYDVKM. In nucleotides, the CDR3 is TGTGCCAGCAGTTTTCGGTGGAATCAGCCCCAGCATTTT. It translates to CASSFRWNQPQHF.

The CDR3 loop reads CAWSVGGTAYEQYF. CDR3 nucleotides: TGTGCCTGGAGTGTGGGAGGGACCGCCTACGAGCAGTACTTC. The rearrangement links TRBV30 to TRBJ2-7, with 7 bases lining up with TRBD2. The CDR3 sequence is 14 residues long. J lost 2 bases, V lost 0 bases, and 4 bases had no gene match. In germline, CDR1 is GTSNPN, CDR2 SVGIG (reference sequence).

This rearrangement joins TRBV2 to TRBJ1-1; possible D gene TRBD1, 5 bases. V was trimmed by 2 bases and J by 6 bases, leaving 13 bases between them. Germline V gene lookup returns CDR1 SNHLY and CDR2 FYNNEI. CDR3 length: 14 residues. The CDR3 nucleotides read TGTGCCAGCAGTGAACGGGTGGCGGGGGCTGAAGCTTTCTTT. It specifies CASSERVAGAEAFF.

The J gene is TRBJ2-2, the V gene TRBV6-5; 8 bases are a match to TRBD1. Trimming at V came to 6 bases and at J to 4 bases, leaving 4 bases not matched to a gene. Germline-derived CDR1 and CDR2 are MNHEY and SVGAGI. This CDR3 contains 14 residues. In nucleotides, the CDR3 is TGTGCCAGCAGCCGGACAGGGACCACCGGGGAGCTGTTTTTT. Translating it yields CASSRTGTTGELFF.

On this clone: The same CDR3 arises from other DNA sequences in this sample as well. J is TRBJ1-5 and V is TRBV6-2 or TRBV6-3; D gene unclear. From germline, CDR1 is MNHEY and CDR2 SVGEGT. The V end lost 5 bases, the J end lost 6 bases, and 8 bases lay between the germline ends. The CDR3 has 12 amino acids. The CDR3 DNA reads TGTGCCAGCAGTCCCCGGGGTCAGCCCCAGCATTTT. Translated: CASSPRGQPQHF.

The genes are TRBV7-2 and TRBJ2-7; 14 positions agree with TRBD2. Germline-derived CDR1 and CDR2 are SGHTA and FQGNSA. V shed 5 bases and J 2 bases; nucleotides not matched to a gene: 2. This CDR3 spans 15 amino acids. Here the CDR3 reads CASSLGLAGAYEQYF. As DNA, the CDR3 is TGTGCCAGCAGCCTGGGACTAGCGGGGGCCTACGAGCAGTACTTC.

The chain uses TRBV7-2 and TRBJ2-7, with D possibly being TRBD2 (5 bases). This CDR3 comprises 15 residues. The V end was cut by 1 base, the J end by 3 bases, with 13 bases between. Germline V CDR1 and CDR2: SGHTA, FQGNSA. The CDR3 is CASSLVAIDYYEQYF. The CDR3 region has the DNA TGTGCCAGCAGCTTAGTTGCTATTGACTACTACGAGCAGTACTTC.

The V gene is TRBV2, the J gene TRBJ2-3, with a tentative D call TRBD1 (6 bases). V dropped 5 bases and J dropped 5 bases, with 20 bases sitting between them. CDR3 size: 16 residues. Germline assignment: CDR1 SNHLY and CDR2 FYNNEI. CDR3 bases: TGTGCCAGCAGTCTAGAGGACTCCCGAGGGGGAGATACGCAGTATTTT. Translated, it gives CASSLEDSRGGDTQYF.

Here the CDR3 DNA reads TGTGCCAGCAGCCTTCGACGACAGGGACTCGGCGATGAGCAGTTCTTC. Translating it yields CASSLRRQGLGDEQFF. J is TRBJ2-1 and V is TRBV14; TRBD1 might be the D (7 bases). Germline CDR1 SGHDN, CDR2 FVKESK. This CDR3 is built from 16 residues. The V gene lost 4 bases and the J gene lost 8 bases, with 21 bases spanning the gap.

This rearrangement joins TRBV7-8 to TRBJ1-3; D perhaps matches TRBD1 (6 bases). V lost 1 base and J 2 bases, leaving 12 bases between the germline ends. This CDR3 contains 16 residues. Germline V gene sequence: CDR1 SGHVS, CDR2 FQNEAQ. The CDR3 nucleotides read TGTGCCAGCAGCTTAGGATCTCAGGGGCCTGGAAACACCATATATTTT. Protein product: CASSLGSQGPGNTIYF.

This chain connects TRBV19 to TRBJ2-7; TRBD2 matches at 13 bases. Unmatched junction bases numbered 5, after V lost 4 bases and J lost 5 bases. Germline-derived CDR1 and CDR2 are LNHDA and SQIVND (reference sequence). This CDR3 region has 15 residues. Here the CDR3 DNA reads TGTGCCAGTAGTACAGGGACTAGCGGGGTAGACGAGCAGTACTTC. Protein sequence: CASSTGTSGVDEQYF. The full variable domain, completed using reference TRBV19 and TRBJ2-7, is DGGITQSPKYLFRKEGQNVTLSCEQNLNHDAMYWYRQDPGQGLRLIYYSQIVNDFQKGDIAEGYSVSREKKESFPLTVTSAQKNPTAFYLCASSTGTSGVDEQYFGPGTRLTVT.

The V and J genes are TRBV5-1 and TRBJ1-1; possibly TRBD1 for D (5 bases). CDR1 and CDR2 (germline): SGHRS, YFSETQ. Trimming shortened V by 4 bases and J by 9 bases, and 16 bases separated the two germline ends. This CDR3 contains 13 residues. The CDR3 DNA reads as TGCGCCAGCAGCCCAGGGACTCCGGGGAAAGCTTTCTTT. As protein: CASSPGTPGKAFF.

This clone turned up a few times. The same CDR3 is also encoded by other DNA sequences in this sample. This chain uses TRBV6-5 with TRBJ1-1; 7 bases are a match to TRBD1. The V segment lost 6 bases and the J segment 1 base; nucleotides outside the gene matches: 5. The CDR3 runs 14 residues. Germline V gives CDR1 MNHEY, CDR2 SVGAGI. As DNA, the CDR3 is TGTGCCAGCAGCCGGGGACAGTCGAACACTGAAGCTTTCTTT. Translated, it gives CASSRGQSNTEAFF.

This clone was recorded once. V and J are TRBV4-3 and TRBJ1-4; a weak D match, TRBD1 (6 bases). This CDR3 region has 16 residues. Trimming took off 0 bases at V and 5 bases at J, with 13 bases between the two ends. In germline, CDR1 is LGHNA, CDR2 YSLEER. The CDR3 DNA follows: TGCGCCAGCAGCCAAGAACCTTACAGGGACAATGAAAAACTGTTTTTT. It translates to CASSQEPYRDNEKLFF.

In this sample, this clone turned up once. The chain employs TRBV5-1 and TRBJ1-1; D gene unclear. Germline assignment: CDR1 SGHRS and CDR2 YFSETQ. There are 14 residues in the CDR3. Deletions cut 2 bases from V and 3 bases from J, with 11 bases between. CDR3 sequence: CASSFTDYYTEAFF. For the CDR3, the DNA is TGCGCCAGCAGCTTCACCGACTACTACACTGAAGCTTTCTTT.

V gene TRBV25-1 combines with J gene TRBJ2-5; TRBD2 is a possible D gene (5 bases). The CDR3 is 13 residues long. V was trimmed by 7 bases and J by 4 bases, leaving 13 bases between them. Germline V gives CDR1 MGHDK, CDR2 SYGVNS. The CDR3 region has the DNA TGTGCCAGCACCACTCCGGGATTAGAGACCCAGTACTTC. Translation: CASTTPGLETQYF.